This TCR beta chain is drawn from a study of control samples from healthy donors and cancer patients (dated by TCRdb to 2020 to 2022). Receptor amplification or capture employed the immunoSEQ multiplex PCR assay. Drawn from immuneACCESS, this table holds only the in-frame rearrangements with V and J called that TCRdb kept. Clones are partly lost; checked studies trace under half to an unresolved V gene and leave the rest unexplained. The sample table lists over 200,000 clones, over 70% of them with a count of one. Roughly 13% of the sample lies in the top ten. The CDR3 holds 16 amino acids from the cysteine to the phenylalanine. Of all the DNA, just the CDR3 is kept, 48 bases in frame from base 1. The germline V gene gives CDR1 as SGHRS and CDR2 as YFSETQ. Between the V and J ends, shortened by 1 base and 0 bases respectively, the junction contains 11 bases. Notes on this clone: Its antigen is unknown. No much larger clone exists at a distance of one base, and base qualities are not known.

The sequence was collected from a woman aged 55-69 years with lung cancer. Sequencing input: PBMCs. The rearrangement joined TRBV5-1 to TRBJ1-3, with TRBD1 perhaps the D gene, on 5 matching bases. This receptor has the CDR3 CASSLLSRASGNTIYF. The nucleotide sequence reads TGCGCCAGCAGCTTGTTGAGCAGGGCCTCTGGAAACACCATATATTTT.